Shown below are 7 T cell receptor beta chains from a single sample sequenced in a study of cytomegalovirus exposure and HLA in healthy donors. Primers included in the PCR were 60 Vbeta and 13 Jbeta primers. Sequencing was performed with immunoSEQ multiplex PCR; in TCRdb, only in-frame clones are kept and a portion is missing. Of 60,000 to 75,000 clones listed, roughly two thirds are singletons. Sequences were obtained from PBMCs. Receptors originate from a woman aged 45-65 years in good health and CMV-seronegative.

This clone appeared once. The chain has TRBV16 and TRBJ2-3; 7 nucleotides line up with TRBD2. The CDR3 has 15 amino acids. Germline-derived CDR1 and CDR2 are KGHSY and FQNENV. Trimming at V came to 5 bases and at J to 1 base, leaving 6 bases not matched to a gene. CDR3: CASSSLGGRTDTQYF. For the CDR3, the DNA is TGTGCCAGCAGCAGTTTGGGAGGGCGCACAGATACGCAGTATTTT. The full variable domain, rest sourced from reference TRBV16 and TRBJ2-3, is GEEVAQTPKHLVRGEGQKAKLYCAPIKGHSYVFWYQQVLKNEFKFLISFQNENVFDETGMPKERFSAKCLPNSPCSLEIQATKLEDSAVYFCASSSLGGRTDTQYFGPGTRLTVL.

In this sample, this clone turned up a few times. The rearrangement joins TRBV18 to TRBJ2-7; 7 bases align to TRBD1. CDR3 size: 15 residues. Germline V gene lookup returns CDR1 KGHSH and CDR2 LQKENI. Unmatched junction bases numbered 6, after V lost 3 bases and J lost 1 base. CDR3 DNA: TGTGCCAGCTCACCTTCGGGACAGCATTCCTACGAGCAGTACTTC. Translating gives CASSPSGQHSYEQYF.

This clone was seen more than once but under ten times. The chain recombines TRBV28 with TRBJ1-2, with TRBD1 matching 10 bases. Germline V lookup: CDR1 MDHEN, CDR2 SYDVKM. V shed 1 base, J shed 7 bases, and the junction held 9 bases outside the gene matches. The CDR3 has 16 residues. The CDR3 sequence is CASSLFGLGQGFGYTF. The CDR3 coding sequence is TGTGCCAGCAGTTTATTCGGCCTGGGACAGGGGTTTGGCTACACCTTC.

In DNA, the CDR3 is TGTGCCAGCAGCCGCGGGACAGGTAAAGAGACCCAGTACTTC. It encodes CASSRGTGKETQYF. The J gene is TRBJ2-5, the V gene TRBV11-2, with 8 bases matching TRBD1. This CDR3 region has 14 residues. V shed 5 bases and J 3 bases; nucleotides not matched to a gene: 5. Germline V lookup: CDR1 SGHAT, CDR2 FQNNGV.

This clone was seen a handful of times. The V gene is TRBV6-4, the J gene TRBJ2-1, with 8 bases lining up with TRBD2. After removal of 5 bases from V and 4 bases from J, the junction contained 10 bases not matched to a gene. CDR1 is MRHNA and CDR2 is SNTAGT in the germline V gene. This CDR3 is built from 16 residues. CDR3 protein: CASSSESGSVYNEQFF. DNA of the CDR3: TGTGCCAGCAGTAGTGAAAGCGGGAGCGTGTACAATGAGCAGTTCTTC.

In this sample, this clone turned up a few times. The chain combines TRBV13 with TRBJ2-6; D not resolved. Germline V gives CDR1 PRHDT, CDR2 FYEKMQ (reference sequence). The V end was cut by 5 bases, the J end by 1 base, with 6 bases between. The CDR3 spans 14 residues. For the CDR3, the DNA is TGTGCCAGCAGCCCCGAGTCTGGGGCCAACGTCCTGACTTTC. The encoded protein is CASSPESGANVLTF.

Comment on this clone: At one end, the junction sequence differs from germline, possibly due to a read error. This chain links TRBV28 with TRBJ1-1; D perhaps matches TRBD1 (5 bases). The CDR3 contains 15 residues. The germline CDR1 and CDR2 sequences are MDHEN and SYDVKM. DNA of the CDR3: TGTGCCAGCAGTCTGCATGGGGCGGGGGTCACTGAGGCTTTCTTT. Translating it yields CASSLHGAGVTEAFF.